The 31 T cell receptor beta chains given below trace back to one sample, sequenced in a study of CXCR3-negative and CXCR3-positive naive CD8 T cells. The TRB cDNA libraries were prepared by 5' RACE with UMI labels. TCRdb reprocessed the 5' RACE reads; each CDR3 protein has one entry and no DNA is given. The table lists tens of thousands of distinct CDR3 sequences, with 0.5% to 0.55% in the top ten. Study-level findings and limits: When CXCR3-positive naive cells were set against CXCR3-negative naive cells, the former had more hydrophobic TRB CDR3s.

These receptors have no identified antigens. The sequenced material came from naive CXCR3+ CD8+ T cells from blood. Subset meaning: CD45RO-CCR7+CD27+CD95- naive CD8+ T cells expressing CXCR3 (TNR3+). The receptors shown here come from a human donor in good health. Some clones in this sample may be carry-over from other donors' samples.

The V gene is TRBV5-1, the J gene TRBJ2-1; TCRdb calls TRBD2, which cannot be checked without DNA. Germline lookup yields CDR1 SGHRS and CDR2 YFSETQ. CDR3 length: 17 residues. CDR3 region: CASSLGLAGKAYNEQFF. Combining the CDR3 with reference TRBV5-1 and TRBJ2-1 gives the whole variable domain KAGVTQTPRYLIKTRGQQVTLSCSPISGHRSVSWYQQTPGQGLQFLFEYFSETQRNKGNFPGRFSGRQFSNSRSEMNVSTLELGDSALYLCASSLGLAGKAYNEQFFGPGTRLTVL.

The chain employs TRBV20-1 and TRBJ2-7; TCRdb's D call of TRBD1 is untestable without DNA. CDR3 length equals 14 residues. Per the germline V gene, CDR1 is DFQATT and CDR2 is SNEGSKA (reference sequence). The CDR3 protein is CSAYSGTNSYEQYF.

CDR3 protein: CASSQEAHLANTEAFF. The chain recombines TRBV4-3 with TRBJ1-1. CDR3 length equals 16 residues. Germline values: CDR1 LGHNA, CDR2 YSLEER.

The V gene is TRBV29-1, the J gene TRBJ2-7; TCRdb proposes TRBD1, but this gene call is untestable without DNA. Germline V gene data show CDR1 as SQVTM and CDR2 as ANQGSEA. CDR3 size: 15 residues. CDR3 loop: CIVKPGWDKPYEQYF.

The chain couples TRBV27 to TRBJ1-1; TCRdb indicates TRBD1, and absent DNA this call remains unverified. The CDR3 is 15 residues long. The germline gives CDR1 MNHEY, CDR2 SMNVEV (reference sequence). The CDR3: CASSLIGERNTEAFF.

The chain recombines TRBV6-2 or TRBV6-3 with TRBJ2-1. CDR3 size: 16 residues. Germline CDR1 and CDR2: MNHEY and SVGEGT. The CDR3 loop reads CASSYSIADSYNEQFF.

The chain joins TRBV7-2 to TRBJ2-2; TCRdb designates TRBD2, a call that cannot be tested without DNA. The length of the CDR3 is 17 residues. Germline assignment: CDR1 SGHTA and CDR2 FQGNSA. This CDR3 reads CASSHRTSGIRTGELFF.

This chain joins TRBV19 and TRBJ1-1. Germline V gene sequence: CDR1 LNHDA, CDR2 SQIVND (reference sequence). This CDR3 contains 11 residues. This CDR3 reads CASNSYTEAFF.

The chain is built from TRBV7-3 and TRBJ2-1. The germline CDR1 and CDR2 sequences are SGHTA and FQGTGA. The CDR3 loop spans 14 amino acids. CDR3 in amino acids: CATRRLYRYNEQFF.

This sequence joins TRBV29-1 and TRBJ2-1. This CDR3 contains 15 residues. Germline loops: CDR1 SQVTM, CDR2 ANQGSEA. CDR3 region: CSVEHETSSYNEQFF.

The rearrangement joins TRBV3-1 to TRBJ2-7; TCRdb designates TRBD2, a call that cannot be tested without DNA. There are 14 residues in the CDR3. Per germline, CDR1 LGHDT and CDR2 YNNKEL (reference sequence). This CDR3 reads CASSQGSGGYEQYF.

V and J are TRBV15 and TRBJ2-1; TCRdb gives TRBD1 as the D gene, but with no DNA this cannot be confirmed. The CDR3 runs 13 residues. CDR1 is LNHNV, CDR2 YYDKDF, per germline (reference sequence). CDR3 sequence: CATSRYPGDEQFF.

The V and J genes are TRBV28 and TRBJ2-1; the TRBD1 assignment by TCRdb is unverifiable without DNA. Per the germline V gene, CDR1 is MDHEN and CDR2 is SYDVKM. This CDR3 is 16 amino acids long. The CDR3 protein is CASSFGKGEVDNEQFF.

The J gene is TRBJ2-7, the V gene TRBV7-9; with no DNA, the TCRdb D assignment of TRBD1 cannot be verified. Per germline, CDR1 SEHNR and CDR2 FQNEAQ (reference sequence). The CDR3 runs 13 residues. The CDR3 loop reads CASRGQGFYEQYF.

The rearrangement joins TRBV5-1 to TRBJ1-1. This CDR3 has 13 residues. The germline gives CDR1 SGHRS, CDR2 YFSETQ. CDR3 sequence: CASSDTLNTEAFF.

The chain links TRBV15 to TRBJ1-1; the D call of TRBD1 rests on TCRdb alone, since no DNA is present to check it. Germline lookup yields CDR1 LNHNV and CDR2 YYDKDF (reference sequence). CDR3 size: 16 residues. The CDR3 sequence is CATSSLQGSMNTEAFF.

The chain couples TRBV29-1 to TRBJ2-3; TCRdb outputs TRBD1, but without DNA this stays unchecked. This CDR3 has 17 amino acids. The germline gives CDR1 SQVTM, CDR2 ANQGSEA. CDR3 sequence reads: CSVEAYLGVLDTDTQYF.

This chain uses TRBV6-4 with TRBJ2-2; TCRdb returns TRBD1, unconfirmable since there is no DNA. Germline loops: CDR1 MRHNA, CDR2 SNTAGT. This CDR3 comprises 16 residues. The CDR3 sequence is CASTPEAGGNTGELFF.

The chain combines TRBV7-6 with TRBJ2-2; checking the TCRdb D call of TRBD1 is not possible without DNA. Germline lookup yields CDR1 SGHVS and CDR2 FNYEAQ. The CDR3 spans 15 residues. The CDR3 loop reads CASSREGAGIGELFF.

The chain employs TRBV9 and TRBJ2-5; with no DNA, the TCRdb D assignment of TRBD1 cannot be verified. This CDR3 comprises 14 residues. Germline V CDR1 and CDR2: SGDLS, YYNGEE. The chain's CDR3 is CASSEGVYQETQYF.

The chain employs TRBV10-3 and TRBJ2-3; the D gene TCRdb calls, TRBD1, cannot be checked with no DNA. The CDR3 extends over 16 amino acids. Germline CDR1 ENHRY, CDR2 SYGVKD. The CDR3 here is CAIRIQGESSTDTQYF.

The rearrangement uses TRBV3-1 and TRBJ2-1; TCRdb picks TRBD1, but there is no DNA to check that call. The CDR3 is 17 amino acids. Germline V gives CDR1 LGHDT, CDR2 YNNKEL (reference sequence). CDR3 amino acids: CASSQPGGGGGFNEQFF.

The V gene is TRBV5-1, the J gene TRBJ1-1. CDR1 SGHRS and CDR2 YFSETQ come from the germline V gene. The CDR3 sequence is 15 residues long. The CDR3 sequence is CASSLAGGEATEAFF.

The chain has TRBV29-1 and TRBJ1-1; the TCRdb call, TRBD1, lacks DNA for checking. Germline CDR1 reads SQVTM; CDR2 reads ANQGSEA. The CDR3 runs 12 residues. The CDR3 sequence: CSVGQGGTEAFF.

This chain connects TRBV5-4 to TRBJ2-3. This CDR3 spans 13 amino acids. The germline V gene encodes CDR1 SGHNT and CDR2 YYREEE (reference sequence). The CDR3 sequence: CASSLDPTDTQYF.

The V gene is TRBV9, the J gene TRBJ2-7; no DNA is available, so the TRBD2 call from TCRdb remains unchecked. The germline V gene has CDR1 SGDLS and CDR2 YYNGEE. The CDR3 contains 14 residues. This chain's CDR3 is CASSAGTSGRQQYF.

The chain uses TRBV7-9 and TRBJ2-2; without DNA, the TCRdb call of TRBD2 cannot be checked. The length of the CDR3 is 19 residues. The germline V gene has CDR1 SEHNR and CDR2 FQNEAQ (reference sequence). The CDR3 region is CASRRTSGGVHANTGELFF.

V and J are TRBV12-3 or TRBV12-4 and TRBJ2-1. The CDR3 is made up of 13 amino acids. CDR3 sequence: CASNRGSYNEQFF.

This rearrangement joins TRBV27 to TRBJ2-7; TCRdb gives TRBD1 as the D gene, but with no DNA this cannot be confirmed. In germline, CDR1 is MNHEY, CDR2 SMNVEV (reference sequence). The CDR3 contains 13 residues. CDR3 protein: CASRSGSSYEQYF.

The J gene is TRBJ2-7, the V gene TRBV11-3; no DNA is available, so the TRBD2 call from TCRdb remains unchecked. Per the germline V gene, CDR1 is SGHNT and CDR2 is YENEEA. There are 11 residues in the CDR3. Here the CDR3 reads CASRGRGEQYF.

The chain has TRBV9 and TRBJ2-2. CDR3 length: 13 residues. Germline CDR1 SGDLS, CDR2 YYNGEE. This chain's CDR3 is CASSVGPSEELFF.